This TCR beta chain was found in a study of control samples from healthy donors and cancer patients. Profiling relied on immunoSEQ multiplex PCR, and the TCRdb table lists in-frame clones only, not all of them. The table has 120,000 or so clones, roughly 90% seen once. CDR1 is GTSNPN, CDR2 SVGIG, per germline (reference sequence). The CDR3 is 13 amino acids. The V end lost 4 bases, the J end lost 10 bases, and 14 bases lay between the germline ends. This receptor was obtained from a woman under 30 in good health. Sequencing was done on a sample of blood. The chain combines TRBV30 with TRBJ1-6; D is ambiguous. The CDR3 sequence: CAWTLGWLSPLHF. CDR3 sequence (DNA): TGTGCCTGGACGTTGGGGTGGCTCTCACCCCTCCACTTT.